This TCR beta chain came from a study of technical replicates of blood from a handful of donors. Trimming removed 6 bases from V and 1 base from J; junction bases left unmatched: 3. CDR1 is SGHRS and CDR2 is YFSETQ in the germline V gene. This CDR3 spans 13 amino acids. Sequencing was performed with immunoSEQ multiplex PCR; in TCRdb, only in-frame clones are kept and a portion is missing. The sample yields more than 90,000 clones, nearly 97% seen once. J is TRBJ2-5 and V is TRBV5-1; 7 positions agree with TRBD1. Sequencing used T cells isolated from PBMCs. This receptor was obtained from a human donor in good health. The CDR3: CASNGQVQETQYF. The CDR3 DNA reads as TGCGCCAGCAACGGACAGGTCCAAGAGACCCAGTACTTC. Filled out from reference TRBV5-1 and TRBJ2-5, the complete variable domain reads KAGVTQTPRYLIKTRGQQVTLSCSPISGHRSVSWYQQTPGQGLQFLFEYFSETQRNKGNFPGRFSGRQFSNSRSEMNVSTLELGDSALYLCASNGQVQETQYFGPGTRLLVL.